Listed here are 21 T cell receptor beta chains from one sample, sequenced in a study of T cells in localized non-small cell lung cancer. Using immunoSEQ multiplex PCR, the repertoire was profiled, and TCRdb retains in-frame clones only, with some absent. This table holds tens of thousands of clones, almost 90% found once. Sequenced material: peripheral blood, taken before any cancer treatment. These receptor sequences come from a woman aged 40-70 years with stage I lung adenocarcinoma.

V and J are TRBV10-3 and TRBJ1-4; no reliable D call. Trimming cost V 11 bases and J 5 bases, with 9 bases left between them. Germline loops: CDR1 ENHRY, CDR2 SYGVKD. CDR3 size: 11 residues. CDR3 sequence (DNA): TGTGCCGCCCGAAAAAATGAAAAACTGTTTTTT. Translated, it gives CAARKNEKLFF.

The CDR3 sequence is CASSPLDSNQPQHF. CDR3 nucleotides: TGTGCCAGCTCACCCCTGGACAGCAATCAGCCCCAGCATTTT. The V call is TRBV18, the J call TRBJ1-5, with D unclear. This CDR3 contains 14 residues. Trimming removed 3 bases at V and 1 base at J, with 7 bases between. CDR1 is KGHSH and CDR2 is LQKENI in the germline V gene.

This clone was recorded only once. This chain uses TRBV19 with TRBJ2-2; 12 nucleotides match TRBD2. Germline V gives CDR1 LNHDA, CDR2 SQIVND (reference sequence). The CDR3 has 15 residues. V was pared by 6 bases and J by 8 bases, with 7 bases of the junction left unmatched. The CDR3 sequence is CASSPSGTSGGELFF. The CDR3 DNA sequence: TGTGCCAGTAGCCCATCCGGGACTAGCGGGGGGGAGCTGTTTTTT.

This rearrangement joins TRBV19 to TRBJ2-7, with 7 bases fitting TRBD1. CDR3 length equals 14 residues. CDR1 is LNHDA, CDR2 SQIVND, per germline (reference sequence). The junction had 4 bases not matched to a gene; V was cut back by 5 bases and J by 0 bases. The CDR3 here is CASSVGTVSYEQYF. The CDR3 DNA reads as TGTGCCAGTAGTGTCGGGACAGTCTCCTACGAGCAGTACTTC.

The rearrangement uses TRBV9 and TRBJ1-2, with D maybe TRBD1 (5 bases). V lost 0 bases to trimming and J lost 7 bases, with 16 bases between them. CDR1 SGDLS and CDR2 YYNGEE come from the germline V gene. The CDR3 loop spans 15 amino acids. The CDR3, as DNA: TGTGCCAGCAGCGTAGGAAAGGAGGGGCTTTTTGGCTACACCTTC. This gives the protein CASSVGKEGLFGYTF.

The V gene is TRBV6-6, the J gene TRBJ2-7; 9 bases fit TRBD2. Germline V gene data show CDR1 as MNHNY and CDR2 as SVGAGI (reference sequence). V was pared by 5 bases and J by 0 bases, with 5 bases of the junction left unmatched. The CDR3 sequence is 15 residues long. In DNA, the CDR3 is TGTGCCAGCAGTCCCCGGACTAGCGCCTCCTACGAGCAGTACTTC. Protein sequence: CASSPRTSASYEQYF.

As regards this clone: At one end the junction does not follow the germline gene, possibly because of a read error. Additional DNA sequences in this sample encode the identical CDR3. This chain connects TRBV18 to TRBJ1-2; 8 bases agree with TRBD1. Germline CDR1 and CDR2: KGHSH and LQKENI. The CDR3 is made up of 17 amino acids. DNA of the CDR3: TGTGCCAGCTCGCCACGAATGGGACAGGCCGATAACTATGGCTACACCTTC. Protein product: CASSPRMGQADNYGYTF.

Notes on this clone: At one end, the junction sequence differs from germline, possibly due to a read error. V gene TRBV7-9 combines with J gene TRBJ1-1, with TRBD1 matching 8 bases. The germline V gene has CDR1 SEHNR and CDR2 FQNEAQ (reference sequence). This CDR3 has 13 residues. The CDR3 sequence is CASSITGQGETFF. CDR3 DNA sequence: TGTGCCAGCAGCATAACCGGACAGGGTGAAACTTTCTTT.

The genes are TRBV4-3 and TRBJ1-1, with 9 bases identical to TRBD1. V dropped 4 bases and J dropped 2; count of bases not matched to a gene: 5. The CDR3 consists of 15 residues. The germline V gene encodes CDR1 LGHNA and CDR2 YSLEER. CDR3 sequence (DNA): TGCGCCAGCAGCCTCAAGGACAGGGGTAACACTGAAGCTTTCTTT. The encoded protein is CASSLKDRGNTEAFF.

This chain uses TRBV7-2 with TRBJ1-2; the match to TRBD1 covers 8 bases. V shed 0 bases, J shed 4 bases, and the junction held 10 bases outside the gene matches. The CDR3 has 17 amino acids. CDR1 is SGHTA, CDR2 FQGNSA, per germline. CDR3 sequence: CASSLAPDGQGPYGYTF. For the CDR3, the DNA is TGTGCCAGCAGCTTAGCGCCGGATGGACAGGGACCCTATGGCTACACCTTC.

The chain is built from TRBV5-6 and TRBJ1-1; weak D call: TRBD1 (6 bases). The germline V and J ends were trimmed by 4 bases and 3 bases, with 16 bases remaining between them. CDR1 and CDR2 from the germline V gene are SGHDT and YYEEEE. This CDR3 has 15 amino acids. CDR3 sequence reads: CASSAHRVEDTEAFF. CDR3 in DNA: TGTGCCAGCAGCGCGCACAGGGTGGAGGACACTGAAGCTTTCTTT.

The V gene is TRBV7-2, the J gene TRBJ1-2, with TRBD1 matching over 10 bases. With V trimmed by 2 bases and J by 5 bases, 5 bases remained unmatched. Germline V gene sequence: CDR1 SGHTA, CDR2 FQGNSA. This CDR3 contains 15 residues. Here the CDR3 reads CASSLLGTGDYGYTF. The DNA of the CDR3 is TGTGCCAGCAGCTTACTTGGGACAGGGGATTATGGCTACACCTTC. Together with reference TRBV7-2 and TRBJ1-2, the CDR3 gives the full variable domain: GAGVSQSPSNKVTEKGKDVELRCDPISGHTALYWYRQSLGQGLEFLIYFQGNSAPDKSGLPSDRFSAERTGGSVSTLTIQRTQQEDSAVYLCASSLLGTGDYGYTFGSGTRLTVV.

This chain connects TRBV19 to TRBJ2-5, with 7 bases lining up with TRBD1. The CDR3 is 15 residues long. Germline values: CDR1 LNHDA, CDR2 SQIVND (reference sequence). With V trimmed by 5 bases and J by 3 bases, 9 bases remained unmatched. DNA of the CDR3: TGTGCCAGTAGTTACCGCAGGGGGTTAAAAGAGACCCAGTACTTC. Translation gives CASSYRRGLKETQYF.

This chain uses TRBV18 with TRBJ1-2; no definite D call. Germline CDR1 is KGHSH and CDR2 is LQKENI. The V gene lost 3 bases and the J gene lost 8 bases, with 13 bases spanning the gap. The CDR3 sequence is 13 residues long. The CDR3 nucleotides read TGTGCCAGCTCACCTCAGGTCCGGGAGGGCTACACCTTC. Translated: CASSPQVREGYTF.

V and J are TRBV19 and TRBJ1-2, with unresolved D. CDR1 and CDR2 from the germline V gene are LNHDA and SQIVND (reference sequence). Trimming stripped 5 bases from V and 6 bases from J, with 19 bases between. The CDR3 has 15 amino acids. CDR3 protein: CASSVLSGYGDGYTF. CDR3 sequence (DNA): TGTGCCAGTAGTGTTCTTTCCGGATACGGGGATGGCTACACCTTC.

The rearrangement joins TRBV18 to TRBJ2-1; D perhaps matches TRBD2 (5 bases). This CDR3 region has 16 residues. The V gene lost 2 bases and the J gene lost 0 bases, with 11 bases spanning the gap. The germline CDR1 and CDR2 sequences are KGHSH and LQKENI. The CDR3 spells CASSPFEGSSYNEQFF. As DNA, the CDR3 is TGTGCCAGCTCACCATTCGAGGGCAGCTCCTACAATGAGCAGTTCTTC.

The V call is TRBV2, the J call TRBJ1-4; TRBD1 might be the D (6 bases). Germline CDR1 reads SNHLY; CDR2 reads FYNNEI. Trimming cost V 4 bases and J 4 bases, with 13 bases left between them. The CDR3 is 15 residues long. Here the CDR3 reads CASSGGQTINEKLFF. In DNA form, the CDR3 reads TGTGCCAGCAGTGGCGGACAGACTATTAATGAAAAACTGTTTTTT.

The genes are TRBV18 and TRBJ1-5, with 8 bases matching TRBD1. Germline loops: CDR1 KGHSH, CDR2 LQKENI. V lost 3 bases, J lost 0 bases, and 13 bases stayed unmatched. The CDR3 runs to 19 residues. The CDR3 DNA sequence: TGTGCCAGCTCACCCCGGTTGGACAGGGCCTATAATAGCAATCAGCCCCAGCATTTT. Its protein product is CASSPRLDRAYNSNQPQHF.

The CDR3 nucleotides read TGCGCCAGCAGCCAAGATAGCTCCTATTTTCTAGCGGGGGGCCACACCTACAATGAGCAGTTCTTC. As protein: CASSQDSSYFLAGGHTYNEQFF. V is TRBV4-3 and J is TRBJ2-1; 11 bases align to TRBD2. The CDR3 sequence is 22 residues long. The trim removed 0 bases at V and 2 bases at J, leaving 18 bases unmatched. The germline V gene encodes CDR1 LGHNA and CDR2 YSLEER.

The V gene is TRBV11-1, the J gene TRBJ2-2; possibly TRBD2 for D (5 bases). CDR1 is SGHAT and CDR2 is FQDESV in the germline V gene (reference sequence). The CDR3 has 16 residues. The V end was cut by 5 bases, the J end by 5 bases, with 18 bases between. CDR3 loop: CASSQLPSMATGELFF. The CDR3, as DNA: TGTGCCAGCAGCCAACTACCTAGCATGGCTACCGGGGAGCTGTTTTTT. Full variable domain (remainder filled in from reference TRBV11-1 and TRBJ2-2): EAEVAQSPRYKITEKSQAVAFWCDPISGHATLYWYRQILGQGPELLVQFQDESVVDDSQLPKDRFSAERLKGVDSTLKIQPAELGDSAMYLCASSQLPSMATGELFFGEGSRLTVL.

The chain employs TRBV7-2 and TRBJ1-2, with D hard to call. Germline-derived CDR1 and CDR2 are SGHTA and FQGNSA. CDR3 length: 15 amino acids. Trimming left V 2 bases short and J 4 bases short, with 14 bases between. This CDR3 is CASSLSPRSSYGYTF. DNA of the CDR3: TGTGCCAGCAGCTTATCTCCCAGGAGTAGCTATGGCTACACCTTC. The full variable domain, rest sourced from reference TRBV7-2 and TRBJ1-2, is GAGVSQSPSNKVTEKGKDVELRCDPISGHTALYWYRQSLGQGLEFLIYFQGNSAPDKSGLPSDRFSAERTGGSVSTLTIQRTQQEDSAVYLCASSLSPRSSYGYTFGSGTRLTVV.